Below are 26 T cell receptor beta chains sequenced from a single sample in a study of blood T cell repertoires in COVID-19. The table came from immunoSEQ multiplex PCR; TCRdb's copy has only in-frame clones and leaves some out. The data hold roughly 260,000 clones, with around 87% observed a single time. The sequencing input was peripheral blood. All receptors derive from a woman aged 50 to 60 who had recovered from COVID-19.

The chain has TRBV7-6 and TRBJ2-1; 11 bases are a match to TRBD2. The germline CDR1 and CDR2 sequences are SGHVS and FNYEAQ. CDR3 length: 15 residues. The V gene end was trimmed by 5 bases and the J gene end by 8 bases; junction bases not matched to a gene: 8. The CDR3: CASSPLAGGNDEQFF. In DNA, the CDR3 is TGTGCCAGCAGCCCTCTAGCGGGAGGTAACGATGAGCAGTTCTTC.

This clone has only one observation. At one end the junction does not follow the germline gene, possibly because of a read error. The rearrangement joins TRBV27 to TRBJ2-1, with D unclear. This CDR3 has 11 amino acids. Germline V gives CDR1 MNHEY, CDR2 SMNVEV (reference sequence). CDR3 sequence reads: CASSFFLELFF. CDR3 nucleotides: TGTGCCAGCAGTTTTTTCCTTGAGCTGTTCTTC.

The genes are TRBV5-1 and TRBJ2-5; TRBD2 matches at 7 bases. J gave up 2 bases and V 2 bases, and 9 bases lay outside the gene matches. Germline V CDR1 and CDR2: SGHRS, YFSETQ. This CDR3 comprises 16 residues. CDR3 nucleotide sequence: TGCGCCAGCAGCTTCCGAGCGGGGAGGGGACAAGAGACCCAGTACTTC. This translates into CASSFRAGRGQETQYF.

This rearrangement joins TRBV7-2 to TRBJ1-2; TRBD1 aligns across 11 bases. This CDR3 spans 15 amino acids. The germline V gene encodes CDR1 SGHTA and CDR2 FQGNSA. The V gene end was trimmed by 4 bases and the J gene end by 4 bases; junction bases not matched to a gene: 5. This CDR3 is CASSSGQGASYGYTF. Written as DNA, the CDR3 is TGTGCCAGCAGCTCTGGACAGGGGGCAAGCTATGGCTACACCTTC. Combining the CDR3 with reference TRBV7-2 and TRBJ1-2 gives the whole variable domain GAGVSQSPSNKVTEKGKDVELRCDPISGHTALYWYRQSLGQGLEFLIYFQGNSAPDKSGLPSDRFSAERTGGSVSTLTIQRTQQEDSAVYLCASSSGQGASYGYTFGSGTRLTVV.

This chain connects TRBV29-1 to TRBJ2-1, with 8 bases fitting TRBD2. The J segment lost 9 bases and the V segment lost 1 base, leaving 11 bases of the junction unmatched. Germline V lookup: CDR1 SQVTM, CDR2 ANQGSEA. The CDR3 runs to 15 residues. DNA for the CDR3: TGCAGCGTTGAAGTCGGGGGGGGACTAGGGAGTGAGCAGTTCTTC. Translation gives CSVEVGGGLGSEQFF.

This chain joins TRBV6-1 and TRBJ1-1, with a tentative D call TRBD1 (6 bases). V was cut by 4 bases and J by 3 bases, with 12 bases left in between. The CDR3 sequence is 14 residues long. Germline V gene data show CDR1 as MNHNS and CDR2 as SASEGT. The CDR3 region has the DNA TGTGCCAGCAGTGCCGTAGGGGGATACACTGAAGCTTTCTTT. Protein: CASSAVGGYTEAFF.

V usage is TRBV6-4 and J usage is TRBJ2-5, with 9 bases fitting TRBD2. With 6 bases clipped from V and 4 bases from J, the junction kept 9 bases outside the gene matches. The CDR3 extends over 15 amino acids. CDR1 and CDR2 from the germline V gene are MRHNA and SNTAGT. Here the CDR3 reads CASRGLSGSGETQYF. Here the CDR3 DNA reads TGTGCCAGCAGGGGTCTTAGCGGGAGTGGAGAGACCCAGTACTTC.

The chain couples TRBV11-2 to TRBJ2-7, with TRBD2 as a possible D gene (7 bases). This CDR3 comprises 15 residues. From germline, CDR1 is SGHAT and CDR2 FQNNGV. The V end lost 6 bases, the J end lost 6 bases, and 21 bases lay between the germline ends. CDR3 amino acids: CASRPWAGANPEQYF. CDR3 sequence (DNA): TGTGCCAGCAGACCATGGGCGGGGGCGAACCCCGAGCAGTACTTC.

The chain has TRBV6-1 and TRBJ1-1; 9 nucleotides match TRBD1. This CDR3 has 14 residues. Germline V gene lookup returns CDR1 MNHNS and CDR2 SASEGT. V gave up 2 bases and J gave up 10 bases; unmatched junction bases: 8. The CDR3 reads CASSESGLGQGAFF. The DNA of the CDR3 is TGTGCCAGCAGTGAAAGCGGGTTGGGACAGGGAGCTTTCTTT.

This rearrangement joins TRBV13 to TRBJ1-2; D may be TRBD1 (6 bases). CDR1 and CDR2 from the germline V gene are PRHDT and FYEKMQ (reference sequence). Trimming took 3 bases from V and 4 from J, leaving 21 bases between them. The length of the CDR3 is 17 residues. CDR3 region: CASSFATIQGFPYGYTF. CDR3 nucleotides: TGTGCCAGCAGCTTCGCAACTATACAGGGTTTCCCCTATGGCTACACCTTC. The full variable domain, its missing parts supplied by reference TRBV13 and TRBJ1-2, is AAGVIQSPRHLIKEKRETATLKCYPIPRHDTVYWYQQGPGQDPQFLISFYEKMQSDKGSIPDRFSAQQFSDYHSELNMSSLELGDSALYFCASSFATIQGFPYGYTFGSGTRLTVV.

The chain recombines TRBV19 with TRBJ2-3, with 8 bases identical to TRBD2. The ends lost 1 base at V and 8 bases at J; junction bases unmatched: 8. The CDR3 has 15 amino acids. The germline gives CDR1 LNHDA, CDR2 SQIVND (reference sequence). In DNA, the CDR3 is TGTGCCAGTAGTATAGGCGGGAGGCGGCAAGCTACGCAGTATTTT. Translated: CASSIGGRRQATQYF.

The rearrangement uses TRBV13 and TRBJ2-7; D is perhaps TRBD2 (5 bases). Germline V gene sequence: CDR1 PRHDT, CDR2 FYEKMQ (reference sequence). The CDR3 loop spans 12 amino acids. Trimming left V 5 bases short and J 6 bases short, with 11 bases between. CDR3 region: CASSRGLGEQYF. CDR3 bases: TGTGCCAGCAGCCGGGGTTTGGGCGAGCAGTACTTC. Filled out from reference TRBV13 and TRBJ2-7, the complete variable domain reads AAGVIQSPRHLIKEKRETATLKCYPIPRHDTVYWYQQGPGQDPQFLISFYEKMQSDKGSIPDRFSAQQFSDYHSELNMSSLELGDSALYFCASSRGLGEQYFGPGTRLTVT.

V gene TRBV27 combines with J gene TRBJ1-1; D possibly corresponds to TRBD1 (5 bases). Trimming pared 4 bases from V and 0 bases from J, leaving 24 bases between. Germline V lookup: CDR1 MNHEY, CDR2 SMNVEV (reference sequence). This CDR3 is 19 amino acids long. The CDR3 DNA is TGTGCCAGCAGTTCTCCCCCCGCAGGGCGCGGATTCCTGAACACTGAAGCTTTCTTT. It encodes CASSSPPAGRGFLNTEAFF.

V and J are TRBV28 and TRBJ2-2; D might be TRBD2 (5 bases). Germline CDR1 is MDHEN and CDR2 is SYDVKM. CDR3 size: 14 residues. Trimming pared 10 bases from V and 5 bases from J, leaving 17 bases between. The CDR3 reads CATLLDSRTGELFF. CDR3 sequence (DNA): TGTGCCACCCTCCTGGACTCGCGTACCGGGGAGCTGTTTTTT.

This clone was recorded a few times. The chain couples TRBV4-3 to TRBJ2-3; D remains unclear. Trimming removed 0 bases from V and 2 bases from J, with 12 bases in between. The length of the CDR3 is 16 residues. The germline V gene encodes CDR1 LGHNA and CDR2 YSLEER. Here the CDR3 DNA reads TGCGCCAGCAGCCAAGATCTTACGGGTACCACAGATACGCAGTATTTT. It codes for CASSQDLTGTTDTQYF.

The V call is TRBV28, the J call TRBJ2-7, with a weak D call TRBD2 (6 bases). CDR3 length equals 14 residues. V lost 7 bases and J lost 3, with 16 bases in between. The germline V gene encodes CDR1 MDHEN and CDR2 SYDVKM. CDR3 amino acids: CASTPVGRSYEQYF. The CDR3 coding sequence is TGTGCCAGCACCCCCGTGGGGAGGAGCTACGAGCAGTACTTC.

The chain combines TRBV7-2 with TRBJ2-7, with 10 positions matching TRBD2. The germline V gene has CDR1 SGHTA and CDR2 FQGNSA. Trimming took 6 bases from V and 3 from J; bases not matched to a gene: 14. This CDR3 region has 17 residues. The CDR3 DNA reads TGTGCCAGCAGTTACGAGACCGGGACTAGCGTCCTCTACGAGCAGTACTTC. Residues: CASSYETGTSVLYEQYF. Full variable domain (remainder filled in from reference TRBV7-2 and TRBJ2-7): GAGVSQSPSNKVTEKGKDVELRCDPISGHTALYWYRQSLGQGLEFLIYFQGNSAPDKSGLPSDRFSAERTGGSVSTLTIQRTQQEDSAVYLCASSYETGTSVLYEQYFGPGTRLTVT.

The rearrangement uses TRBV30 and TRBJ2-5, with 13 bases matching TRBD2. Per the germline V gene, CDR1 is GTSNPN and CDR2 is SVGIG (reference sequence). This CDR3 contains 16 residues. Losses at the gene ends were 0 bases for V and 7 bases for J; bases not matched to a gene: 8. The CDR3 sequence: CAWSVQLAGGRATQYF. CDR3 DNA sequence: TGTGCCTGGAGTGTACAACTAGCGGGGGGGCGGGCGACCCAGTACTTC.

The chain combines TRBV5-8 with TRBJ2-1, with a weak D call TRBD2 (6 bases). The CDR3 is made up of 14 amino acids. Germline-derived CDR1 and CDR2 are SGHTS and YDEGEE. Trimming removed 0 bases at V and 8 bases at J, with 12 bases between. In DNA, the CDR3 is TGTGCCAGCAGCTTGGGTGTGGGGGAGGATGAGCAGTTCTTC. Amino acid sequence: CASSLGVGEDEQFF.

The genes are TRBV6-1 and TRBJ1-2; D may be TRBD1 (5 bases). The germline gives CDR1 MNHNS, CDR2 SASEGT. V lost 5 bases, J lost 8 bases, and 15 bases lay in between. The CDR3 is 13 residues long. The CDR3 coding sequence is TGTGCCAGCAGTCCCTCTTGGGGCCTCGGCTACACCTTC. Encoded protein: CASSPSWGLGYTF.

This sequence joins TRBV7-6 and TRBJ2-7, with 7 bases that match TRBD1. The V segment lost 4 bases and the J segment 5 bases; nucleotides outside the gene matches: 8. The germline V gene has CDR1 SGHVS and CDR2 FNYEAQ. There are 14 residues in the CDR3. CDR3 loop: CASSSRQGVDEQYF. The CDR3 DNA is TGTGCCAGCAGCTCCAGACAGGGAGTAGACGAGCAGTACTTC.

The V call is TRBV28, the J call TRBJ2-7, with TRBD2 as a possible D gene (7 bases). Germline-derived CDR1 and CDR2 are MDHEN and SYDVKM. This CDR3 is built from 15 residues. Trimming shortened V by 3 bases and J by 7 bases, and 19 bases separated the two germline ends. The CDR3 nucleotides are TGTGCCAGCAGTTTCGTTGGCGGGAGAGGGGGGGAGCAGTACTTC. It specifies CASSFVGGRGGEQYF. Full variable domain (rest looked up from reference TRBV28 and TRBJ2-7): DVKVTQSSRYLVKRTGEKVFLECVQDMDHENMFWYRQDPGLGLRLIYFSYDVKMKEKGDIPEGYSVSREKKERFSLILESASTNQTSMYLCASSFVGGRGGEQYFGPGTRLTVT.

The chain carries TRBV6-6 and TRBJ1-1; D unclear. The CDR3 is made up of 16 amino acids. The germline V gene encodes CDR1 MNHNY and CDR2 SVGAGI (reference sequence). Trimming pared 7 bases from V and 0 bases from J, leaving 18 bases between. The CDR3 DNA reads as TGTGCCAGCATTAGGAGTTATTCGGAGATGAACACTGAAGCTTTCTTT. This encodes CASIRSYSEMNTEAFF.

This chain links TRBV3-1 (or the pseudogene TRBV3-2) with TRBJ2-1, with 12 bases lining up with TRBD2. The germline V gene encodes CDR1 LGHDT and CDR2 YNNKEL (reference sequence). Unmatched junction bases numbered 2, after V lost 4 bases and J lost 4 bases. The CDR3 totals 15 residues. Here the CDR3 DNA reads TGTGCCAGCAGCCCACTAGCGGGGGGTTACAATGAGCAGTTCTTC. Its translation: CASSPLAGGYNEQFF.

The chain couples TRBV5-4 to TRBJ1-3; D gene ambiguous. The CDR3 length is 14 residues. Germline CDR1 reads SGHNT; CDR2 reads YYREEE (reference sequence). The germline V and J ends were trimmed by 10 bases and 0 bases, with 14 bases remaining between them. In DNA, the CDR3 is TGTGCCTCTTCGGTCGGTCCCTCTGGAAACACCATATATTTT. Its translation: CASSVGPSGNTIYF.

The V call is TRBV18, the J call TRBJ2-5, with a tentative D call TRBD1 (6 bases). Germline V gene lookup returns CDR1 KGHSH and CDR2 LQKENI. V was cut by 3 bases and J by 2 bases, with 13 bases left in between. This CDR3 is 15 amino acids long. The DNA of the CDR3 is TGTGCCAGCTCACCGTTAGGACAGCCTCAAGAGACCCAGTACTTC. This translates into CASSPLGQPQETQYF.